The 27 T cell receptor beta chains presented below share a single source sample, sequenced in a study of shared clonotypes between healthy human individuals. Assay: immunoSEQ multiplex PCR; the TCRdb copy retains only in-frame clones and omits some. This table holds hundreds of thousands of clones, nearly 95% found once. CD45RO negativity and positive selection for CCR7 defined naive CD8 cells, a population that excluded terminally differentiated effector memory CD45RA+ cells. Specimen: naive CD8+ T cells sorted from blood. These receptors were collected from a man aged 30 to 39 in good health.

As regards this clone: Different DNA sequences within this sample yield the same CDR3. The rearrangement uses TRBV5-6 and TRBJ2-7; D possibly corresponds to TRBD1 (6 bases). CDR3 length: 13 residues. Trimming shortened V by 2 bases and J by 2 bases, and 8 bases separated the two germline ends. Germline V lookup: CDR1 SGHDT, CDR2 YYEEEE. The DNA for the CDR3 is TGTGCCAGCAGCTTTGGACAGACCTACGAGCAGTACTTC. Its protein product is CASSFGQTYEQYF.

The CDR3 reads CASSQDRGNYNEQFF. CDR3 DNA: TGCGCCAGCAGCCAAGATCGAGGGAACTACAATGAGCAGTTCTTC. J is TRBJ2-1 and V is TRBV4-3; D possibly corresponds to TRBD2 (5 bases). The CDR3 has 15 residues. V lost 0 bases to trimming and J lost 3 bases, with 9 bases between them. CDR1 and CDR2 from the germline V gene are LGHNA and YSLEER.

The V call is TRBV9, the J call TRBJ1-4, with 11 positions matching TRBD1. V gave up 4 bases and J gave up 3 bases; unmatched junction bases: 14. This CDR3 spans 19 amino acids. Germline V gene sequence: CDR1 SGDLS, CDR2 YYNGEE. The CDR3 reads CASSSSLGTGGSANEKLFF. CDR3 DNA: TGTGCCAGCAGCTCCTCCTTGGGGACAGGGGGATCAGCTAATGAAAAACTGTTTTTT. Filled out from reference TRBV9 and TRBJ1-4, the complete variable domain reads DSGVTQTPKHLITATGQRVTLRCSPRSGDLSVYWYQQSLDQGLQFLIQYYNGEERAKGNILERFSAQQFPDLHSELNLSSLELGDSALYFCASSSSLGTGGSANEKLFFGSGTQLSVL.

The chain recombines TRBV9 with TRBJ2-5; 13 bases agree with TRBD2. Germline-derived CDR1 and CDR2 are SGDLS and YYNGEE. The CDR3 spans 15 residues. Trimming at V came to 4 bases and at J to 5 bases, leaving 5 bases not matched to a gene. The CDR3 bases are TGTGCCAGCAGCCCCTGGACTAGCGGGAGTGAGACCCAGTACTTC. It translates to CASSPWTSGSETQYF.

CDR3 sequence reads: CATAGLAGGRSTDTQYF. The CDR3 region has the DNA TGTGCCACGGCGGGGCTAGCGGGAGGGCGGAGCACAGATACGCAGTATTTT. The chain is built from TRBV5-4 and TRBJ2-3; TRBD2 agrees at 12 bases. CDR3 size: 17 residues. V lost 9 bases and J lost 0; bases outside the gene matches: 11. CDR1 SGHNT and CDR2 YYREEE come from the germline V gene (reference sequence).

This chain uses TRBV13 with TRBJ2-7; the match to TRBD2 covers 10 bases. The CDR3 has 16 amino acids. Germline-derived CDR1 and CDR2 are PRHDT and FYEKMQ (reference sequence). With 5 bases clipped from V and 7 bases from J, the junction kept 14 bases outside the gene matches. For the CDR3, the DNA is TGTGCCAGCAGCCCCGCGTTGGCTAGCGGGAGAGGTGAGCAGTACTTC. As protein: CASSPALASGRGEQYF.

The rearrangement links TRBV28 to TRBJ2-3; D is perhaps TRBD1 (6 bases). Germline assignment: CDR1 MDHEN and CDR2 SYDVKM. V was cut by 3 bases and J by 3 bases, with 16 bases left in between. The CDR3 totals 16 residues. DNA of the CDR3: TGTGCCAGCAGTTTTAACAGGGAAGAAGCGACAGATACGCAGTATTTT. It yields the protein CASSFNREEATDTQYF.

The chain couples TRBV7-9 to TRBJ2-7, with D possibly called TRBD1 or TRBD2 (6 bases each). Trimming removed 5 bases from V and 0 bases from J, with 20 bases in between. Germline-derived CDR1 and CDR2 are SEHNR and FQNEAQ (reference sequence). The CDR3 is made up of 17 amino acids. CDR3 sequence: CASSPSRGAASSYEQYF. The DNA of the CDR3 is TGTGCCAGCAGCCCCAGTAGGGGGGCGGCCAGCTCCTACGAGCAGTACTTC.

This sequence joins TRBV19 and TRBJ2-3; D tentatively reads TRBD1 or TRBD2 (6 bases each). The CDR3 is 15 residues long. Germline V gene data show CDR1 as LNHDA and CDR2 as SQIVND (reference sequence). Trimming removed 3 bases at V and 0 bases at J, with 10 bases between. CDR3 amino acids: CASSIPGASTDTQYF. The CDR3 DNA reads TGTGCCAGTAGTATTCCGGGGGCGAGCACAGATACGCAGTATTTT.

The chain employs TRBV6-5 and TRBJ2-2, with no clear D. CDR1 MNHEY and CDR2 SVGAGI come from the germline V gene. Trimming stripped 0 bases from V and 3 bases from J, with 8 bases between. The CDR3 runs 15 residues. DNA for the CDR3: TGTGCCAGCAGTTACTCTACAGACGACACCGGGGAGCTGTTTTTT. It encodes CASSYSTDDTGELFF.

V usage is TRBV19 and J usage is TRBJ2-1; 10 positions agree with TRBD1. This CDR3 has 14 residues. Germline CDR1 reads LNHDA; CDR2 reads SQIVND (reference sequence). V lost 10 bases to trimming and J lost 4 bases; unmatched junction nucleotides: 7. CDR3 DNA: TGTGCCACCTCGGGACAGGGGTTATACAATGAGCAGTTCTTC. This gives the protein CATSGQGLYNEQFF.

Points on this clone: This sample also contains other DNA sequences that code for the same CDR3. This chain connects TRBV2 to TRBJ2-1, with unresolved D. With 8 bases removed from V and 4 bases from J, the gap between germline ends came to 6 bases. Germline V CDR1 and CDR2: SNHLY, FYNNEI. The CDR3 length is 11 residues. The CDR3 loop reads CASPSYNEQFF. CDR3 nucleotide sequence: TGTGCCAGCCCTTCGTACAATGAGCAGTTCTTC.

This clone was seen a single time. The CDR3 here is CASSPAGLHEQYF. The CDR3 DNA reads TGTGCCAGCAGCCCGGCAGGGCTGCACGAGCAGTACTTC. The rearrangement joins TRBV28 to TRBJ2-7; weak D call: TRBD1 (5 bases). V lost 6 bases, J lost 5 bases, and 14 bases lay in between. This CDR3 region has 13 residues. CDR1 MDHEN and CDR2 SYDVKM come from the germline V gene. The whole variable domain, remainder taken from reference TRBV28 and TRBJ2-7, is DVKVTQSSRYLVKRTGEKVFLECVQDMDHENMFWYRQDPGLGLRLIYFSYDVKMKEKGDIPEGYSVSREKKERFSLILESASTNQTSMYLCASSPAGLHEQYFGPGTRLTVT.

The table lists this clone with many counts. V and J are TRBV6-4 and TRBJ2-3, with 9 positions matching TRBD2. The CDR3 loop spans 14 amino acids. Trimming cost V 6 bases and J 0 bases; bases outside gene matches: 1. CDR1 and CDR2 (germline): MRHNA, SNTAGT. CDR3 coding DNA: TGTGCCAGCAGCACTAGCGGGAGCACAGATACGCAGTATTTT. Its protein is CASSTSGSTDTQYF.

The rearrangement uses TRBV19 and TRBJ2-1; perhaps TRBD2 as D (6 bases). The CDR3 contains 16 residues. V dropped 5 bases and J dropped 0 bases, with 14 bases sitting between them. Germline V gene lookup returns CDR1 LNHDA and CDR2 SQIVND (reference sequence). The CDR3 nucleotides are TGTGCCAGTAGTGGTCGGGACTCTAGCTCCTACAATGAGCAGTTCTTC. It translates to CASSGRDSSSYNEQFF.

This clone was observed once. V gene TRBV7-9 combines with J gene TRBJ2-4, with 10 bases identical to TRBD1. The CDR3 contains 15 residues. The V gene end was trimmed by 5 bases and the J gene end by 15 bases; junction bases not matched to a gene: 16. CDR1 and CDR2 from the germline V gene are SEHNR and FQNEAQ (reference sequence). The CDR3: CASSPLPGQGKVGYF. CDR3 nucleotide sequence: TGTGCCAGCAGCCCTCTACCGGGACAGGGGAAGGTTGGGTACTTC.

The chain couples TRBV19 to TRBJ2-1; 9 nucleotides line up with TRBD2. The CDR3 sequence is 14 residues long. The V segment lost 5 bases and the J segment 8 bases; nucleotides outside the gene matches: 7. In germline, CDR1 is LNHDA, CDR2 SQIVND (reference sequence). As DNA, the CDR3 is TGTGCCAGTAGTGGCGGACTAGCGTTGGATGAGCAGTTCTTC. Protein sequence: CASSGGLALDEQFF.

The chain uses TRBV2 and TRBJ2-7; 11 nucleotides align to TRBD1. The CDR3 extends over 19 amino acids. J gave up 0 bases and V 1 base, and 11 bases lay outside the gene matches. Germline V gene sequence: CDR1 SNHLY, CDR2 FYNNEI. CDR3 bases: TGTGCCAGCAGTGAAGGATTTACTAGGGACAGGGGGAGCTCCTACGAGCAGTACTTC. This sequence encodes CASSEGFTRDRGSSYEQYF. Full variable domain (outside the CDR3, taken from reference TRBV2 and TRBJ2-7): EPEVTQTPSHQVTQMGQEVILRCVPISNHLYFYWYRQILGQKVEFLVSFYNNEISEKSEIFDDQFSVERPDGSNFTLKIRSTKLEDSAMYFCASSEGFTRDRGSSYEQYFGPGTRLTVT.

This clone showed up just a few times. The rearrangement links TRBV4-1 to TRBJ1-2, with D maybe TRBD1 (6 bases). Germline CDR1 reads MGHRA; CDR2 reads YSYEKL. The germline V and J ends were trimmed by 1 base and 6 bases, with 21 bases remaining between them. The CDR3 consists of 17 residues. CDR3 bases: TGCGCCAGCAGCCAAGTCGTTGGGGACACCTACAAAAATGGCTACACCTTC. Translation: CASSQVVGDTYKNGYTF.

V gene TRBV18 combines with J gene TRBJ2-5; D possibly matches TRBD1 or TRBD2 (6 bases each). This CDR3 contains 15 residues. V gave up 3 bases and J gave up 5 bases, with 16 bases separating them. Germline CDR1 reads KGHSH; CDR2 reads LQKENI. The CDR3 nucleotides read TGTGCCAGCTCACCCGACAGGCTTGGAGGGGAGACCCAGTACTTC. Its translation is CASSPDRLGGETQYF.

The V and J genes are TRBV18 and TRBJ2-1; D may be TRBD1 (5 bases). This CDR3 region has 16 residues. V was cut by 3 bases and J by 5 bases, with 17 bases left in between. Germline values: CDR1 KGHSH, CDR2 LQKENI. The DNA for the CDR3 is TGTGCCAGCTCACCCGAGACAGACGTGATAAACAATGAGCAGTTCTTC. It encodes CASSPETDVINNEQFF.

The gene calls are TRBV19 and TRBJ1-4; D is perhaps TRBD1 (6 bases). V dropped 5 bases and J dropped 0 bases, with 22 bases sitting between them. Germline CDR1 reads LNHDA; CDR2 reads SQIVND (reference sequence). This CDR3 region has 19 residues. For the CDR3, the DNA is TGTGCCAGTAGTCCCGGGACAACCGATCTCTCTGCAACTAATGAAAAACTGTTTTTT. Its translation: CASSPGTTDLSATNEKLFF.

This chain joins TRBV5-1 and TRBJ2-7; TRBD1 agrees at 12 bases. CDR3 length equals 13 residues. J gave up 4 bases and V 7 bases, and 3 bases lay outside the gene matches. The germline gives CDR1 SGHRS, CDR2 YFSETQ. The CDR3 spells CASRGQGAYEQYF. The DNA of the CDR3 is TGCGCCAGCCGGGGACAGGGGGCTTACGAGCAGTACTTC. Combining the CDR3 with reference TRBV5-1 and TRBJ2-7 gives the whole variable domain KAGVTQTPRYLIKTRGQQVTLSCSPISGHRSVSWYQQTPGQGLQFLFEYFSETQRNKGNFPGRFSGRQFSNSRSEMNVSTLELGDSALYLCASRGQGAYEQYFGPGTRLTVT.

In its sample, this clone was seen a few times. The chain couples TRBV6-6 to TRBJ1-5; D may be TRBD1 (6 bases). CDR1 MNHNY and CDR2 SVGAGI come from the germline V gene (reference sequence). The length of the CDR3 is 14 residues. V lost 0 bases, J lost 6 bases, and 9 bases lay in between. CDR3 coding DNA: TGTGCCAGCAGTTACTCCACAGGGTTTCAGCCCCAGCATTTT. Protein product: CASSYSTGFQPQHF.

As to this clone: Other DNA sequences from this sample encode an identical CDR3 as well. Here the CDR3 reads CASSTGTGVNEQFF. The CDR3 nucleotides are TGTGCCAGCAGCACCGGGACAGGGGTCAATGAGCAGTTCTTC. This rearrangement joins TRBV6-5 to TRBJ2-1; TRBD1 matches at 10 bases. CDR1 and CDR2 (germline): MNHEY, SVGAGI. CDR3 length: 14 residues. Losses at the gene ends were 6 bases for V and 6 bases for J; bases not matched to a gene: 5.

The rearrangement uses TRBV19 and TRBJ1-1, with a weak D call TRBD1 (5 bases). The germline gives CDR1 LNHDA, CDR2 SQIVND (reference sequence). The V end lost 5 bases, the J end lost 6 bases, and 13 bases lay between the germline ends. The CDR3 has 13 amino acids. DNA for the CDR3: TGTGCCAGTAGTTCCCAATCGGGGGCTGAAGCTTTCTTT. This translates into CASSSQSGAEAFF.

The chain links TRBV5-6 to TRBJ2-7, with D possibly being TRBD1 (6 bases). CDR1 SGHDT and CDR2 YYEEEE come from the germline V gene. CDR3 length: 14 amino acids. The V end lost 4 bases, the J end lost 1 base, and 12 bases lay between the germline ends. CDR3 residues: CASSERTASYEQYF. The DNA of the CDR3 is TGTGCCAGCAGCGAAAGGACAGCTTCCTACGAGCAGTACTTC.